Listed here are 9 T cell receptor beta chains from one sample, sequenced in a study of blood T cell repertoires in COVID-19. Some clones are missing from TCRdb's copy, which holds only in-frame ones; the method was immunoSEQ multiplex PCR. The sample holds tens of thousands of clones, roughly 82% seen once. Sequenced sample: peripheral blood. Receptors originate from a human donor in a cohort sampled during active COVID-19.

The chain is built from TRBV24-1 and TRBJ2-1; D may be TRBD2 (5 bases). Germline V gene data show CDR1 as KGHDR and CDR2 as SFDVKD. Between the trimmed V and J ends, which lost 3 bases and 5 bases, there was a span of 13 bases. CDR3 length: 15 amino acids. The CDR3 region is CATSDGPLGNNEQFF. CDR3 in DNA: TGTGCCACCAGTGATGGGCCCCTCGGGAACAATGAGCAGTTCTTC.

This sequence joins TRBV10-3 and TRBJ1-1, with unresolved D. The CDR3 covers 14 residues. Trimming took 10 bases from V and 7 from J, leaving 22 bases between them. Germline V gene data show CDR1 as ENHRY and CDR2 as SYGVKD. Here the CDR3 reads CATSSLSGTNEAFF. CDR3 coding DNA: TGTGCCACCTCATCCCTGTCTGGCACCAATGAAGCTTTCTTT.

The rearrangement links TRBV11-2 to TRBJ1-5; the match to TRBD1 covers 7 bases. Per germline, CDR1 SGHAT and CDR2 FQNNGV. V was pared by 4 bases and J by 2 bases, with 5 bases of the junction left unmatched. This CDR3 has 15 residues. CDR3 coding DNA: TGTGCCAGCAGCTCCGGACAGGCGGGCAATCAGCCCCAGCATTTT. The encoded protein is CASSSGQAGNQPQHF. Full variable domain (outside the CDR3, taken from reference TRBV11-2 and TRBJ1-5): EAGVAQSPRYKIIEKRQSVAFWCNPISGHATLYWYQQILGQGPKLLIQFQNNGVVDDSQLPKDRFSAERLKGVDSTLKIQPAKLEDSAVYLCASSSGQAGNQPQHFGDGTRLSIL.

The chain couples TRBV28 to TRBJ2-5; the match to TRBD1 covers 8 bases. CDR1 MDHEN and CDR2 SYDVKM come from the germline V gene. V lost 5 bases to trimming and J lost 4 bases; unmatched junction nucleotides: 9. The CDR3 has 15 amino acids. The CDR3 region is CASSLQGAGGETQYF. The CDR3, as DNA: TGTGCCAGCAGTCTGCAGGGGGCCGGGGGAGAGACCCAGTACTTC. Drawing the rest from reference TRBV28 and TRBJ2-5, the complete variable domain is DVKVTQSSRYLVKRTGEKVFLECVQDMDHENMFWYRQDPGLGLRLIYFSYDVKMKEKGDIPEGYSVSREKKERFSLILESASTNQTSMYLCASSLQGAGGETQYFGPGTRLLVL.

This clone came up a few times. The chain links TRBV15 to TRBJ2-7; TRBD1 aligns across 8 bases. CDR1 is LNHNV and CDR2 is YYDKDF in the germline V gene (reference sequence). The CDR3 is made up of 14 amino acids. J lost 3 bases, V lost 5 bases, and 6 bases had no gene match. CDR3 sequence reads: CATSQDREHYEQYF. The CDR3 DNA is TGTGCCACCAGCCAGGACAGGGAACACTACGAGCAGTACTTC.

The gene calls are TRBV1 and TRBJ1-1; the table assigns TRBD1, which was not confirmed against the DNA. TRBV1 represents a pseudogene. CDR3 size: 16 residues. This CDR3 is CTSSQVTRTGNTEAFF. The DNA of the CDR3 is TGCACCAGCAGCCAAGTCACTCGGACAGGCAACACTGAAGCTTTCTTT.

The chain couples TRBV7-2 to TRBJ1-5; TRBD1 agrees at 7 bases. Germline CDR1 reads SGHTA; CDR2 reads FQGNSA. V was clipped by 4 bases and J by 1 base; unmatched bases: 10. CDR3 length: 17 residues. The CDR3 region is CASSYTGTALSNQPQHF. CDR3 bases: TGTGCCAGCAGCTATACCGGGACAGCCTTGAGCAATCAGCCCCAGCATTTT.

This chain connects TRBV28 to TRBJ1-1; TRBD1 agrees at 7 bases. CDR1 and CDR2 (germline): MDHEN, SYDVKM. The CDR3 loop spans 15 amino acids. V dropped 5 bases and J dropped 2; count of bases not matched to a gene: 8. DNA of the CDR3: TGTGCCAGCAGTCCCACAGGGGCGGGAAACACTGAAGCTTTCTTT. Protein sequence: CASSPTGAGNTEAFF.

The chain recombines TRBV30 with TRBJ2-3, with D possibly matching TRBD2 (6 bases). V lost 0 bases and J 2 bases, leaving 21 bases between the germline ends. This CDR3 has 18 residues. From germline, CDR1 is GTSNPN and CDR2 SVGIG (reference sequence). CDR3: CAWSVSGLRRGLTDTQYF. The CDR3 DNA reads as TGTGCCTGGAGTGTAAGCGGGTTACGGAGGGGACTCACAGATACGCAGTATTTT.